The rows below give T cell receptor beta chains drawn from one sample of a study of blood T cell repertoires in COVID-19. Method: immunoSEQ multiplex PCR; TCRdb's copy keeps in-frame clones and lacks some. The table has nearly 300,000 clones, about four fifths seen once. The sequencing sample was made of peripheral blood. The receptors originated from a human donor with COVID-19, enrolled during active disease. The donor label of this sample is uncertain. Both conserved end residues are part of each CDR3. Each record gives: V gene, J gene, clone size, D gene, CDR3 protein, CDR3 DNA. D genes are given only for firm matches. The listing skips clone size in some rows; elsewhere it reads once, few, many or a size class.

V: TRBV15; J: TRBJ1-6; size: -; D: TRBD1; CDR3: CATSSTHFRGINSPLHF; DNA: TGTGCCACCAGCAGTACTCACTTCAGGGGGATAAATTCACCCCTCCACTTT
V: TRBV19; J: TRBJ2-4; size: -; D: -; CDR3: CASRPLGAKNIQYF; DNA: TGTGCCAGTAGACCACTAGGGGCCAAAAACATTCAGTACTTC
V: TRBV19; J: TRBJ2-7; size: -; D: -; CDR3: CASSVRQDTYEQYF; DNA: TGTGCCAGTAGTGTGAGACAGGATACCTACGAGCAGTACTTC
V: TRBV7-2; J: TRBJ2-7; size: -; D: TRBD2; CDR3: CASSTASGRGTYEQYF; DNA: TGTGCCAGCAGCACGGCTAGCGGGAGGGGCACCTACGAGCAGTACTTC
V: TRBV11-2; J: TRBJ2-1; size: -; D: TRBD2; CDR3: CASSLRGREVSYNEQFF; DNA: TGTGCCAGCAGCTTAAGAGGGCGGGAGGTATCCTACAATGAGCAGTTCTTC
V: TRBV30; J: TRBJ1-6; size: -; D: -; CDR3: CAWSELSDSPLHF; DNA: TGTGCCTGGAGTGAACTTTCGGATTCACCCCTCCACTTT
V: TRBV30; J: TRBJ1-5; size: -; D: TRBD1; CDR3: CAWIPPGQGLGNQPQHF; DNA: TGTGCCTGGATTCCGCCGGGACAGGGTTTAGGCAATCAGCCCCAGCATTTT
V: TRBV28; J: TRBJ1-4; size: -; D: TRBD1; CDR3: CASSPTGPNEKLFF; DNA: TGTGCCAGCAGCCCGACAGGGCCTAATGAAAAACTGTTTTTT
V: TRBV28; J: TRBJ2-3; size: -; D: TRBD2; CDR3: CASSPLAGGYTDTQYF; DNA: TGTGCCAGCAGTCCTCTAGCGGGAGGCTACACAGATACGCAGTATTTT
V: TRBV3-1/TRBV3-2; J: TRBJ2-7; size: -; D: TRBD1; CDR3: CASSQYTGGPYEQYF; DNA: TGTGCCAGCAGCCAATACACAGGGGGCCCCTACGAGCAGTACTTC
V: TRBV4-3; J: TRBJ1-6; size: -; D: -; CDR3: CASSQGLYANSPLHF; DNA: TGCGCCAGCAGCCAAGGACTTTATGCCAATTCACCCCTCCACTTT
V: TRBV19; J: TRBJ2-1; size: -; D: -; CDR3: CASSIEVRVDEQFF; DNA: TGTGCCAGTAGTATAGAAGTCAGGGTGGATGAGCAGTTCTTC
V: TRBV5-1; J: TRBJ2-3; size: -; D: -; CDR3: CASSFFRGTLTDTQYF; DNA: TGCGCCAGCAGCTTCTTCAGGGGTACCCTCACAGATACGCAGTATTTT
V: TRBV2; J: TRBJ1-5; size: -; D: -; CDR3: CASKTETNQPQHF; DNA: TGTGCCAGCAAGACGGAGACTAATCAGCCCCAGCATTTT
V: TRBV11-1; J: TRBJ1-2; size: -; D: -; CDR3: CASSLQQGRGYTF; DNA: TGTGCCAGCAGCTTACAACAGGGCCGGGGCTACACCTTC
V: TRBV20-1; J: TRBJ1-2; size: -; D: -; CDR3: CSASRGANGYTF; DNA: TGCAGTGCGAGTCGGGGGGCCAATGGCTACACCTTC
V: TRBV19; J: TRBJ1-1; size: -; D: TRBD1; CDR3: CATETGGQVGTEAFF; DNA: TGTGCCACCGAGACAGGGGGCCAGGTTGGGACTGAAGCTTTCTTT
V: TRBV28; J: TRBJ2-5; size: -; D: TRBD1; CDR3: CASSALGQGRETQYF; DNA: TGTGCCAGCAGCGCATTAGGACAGGGCAGGGAGACCCAGTACTTC
V: TRBV18; J: TRBJ2-1; size: -; D: TRBD2; CDR3: CASSPVAGDTNEQFF; DNA: TGTGCCAGCTCACCAGTAGCGGGAGATACGAATGAGCAGTTCTTC
V: TRBV5-1; J: TRBJ2-1; size: -; D: -; CDR3: CASTNIGTLGNEQFF; DNA: TGCGCCAGCACCAATATAGGGACTCTCGGCAATGAGCAGTTCTTC
V: TRBV5-4; J: TRBJ2-3; size: -; D: -; CDR3: CASLDGKVRDTQYF; DNA: TGTGCCAGCCTCGACGGGAAGGTGAGAGATACGCAGTATTTT
V: TRBV5-1; J: TRBJ2-7; size: -; D: TRBD2; CDR3: CASSSGVGGPGEQYF; DNA: TGCGCCAGCAGCTCGGGTGTGGGAGGGCCGGGTGAGCAGTACTTC
V: TRBV18; J: TRBJ1-1; size: -; D: -; CDR3: CASSPVQPGNTEAFF; DNA: TGTGCCAGCTCACCAGTACAGCCTGGGAACACTGAAGCTTTCTTT
V: TRBV24-1; J: TRBJ2-5; size: few; D: TRBD1; CDR3: CATSDGTGGQETQYF; DNA: TGTGCCACCAGTGATGGGACAGGGGGGCAAGAGACCCAGTACTTC
V: TRBV4-3; J: TRBJ2-1; size: -; D: -; CDR3: CASSQDTGSSYNEQFF; DNA: TGCGCCAGCAGCCAAGACACGGGAAGCTCCTACAATGAGCAGTTCTTC
V: TRBV5-1; J: TRBJ1-1; size: -; D: -; CDR3: CASTENMNTEAFF; DNA: TGCGCCAGCACGGAGAACATGAACACTGAAGCTTTCTTT
V: TRBV5-1; J: TRBJ2-5; size: -; D: -; CDR3: CASSQGPGEETQYF; DNA: TGCGCCAGCAGCCAAGGACCGGGGGAGGAGACCCAGTACTTC
V: TRBV2; J: TRBJ1-6; size: -; D: TRBD1; CDR3: CAGGTGTVTPLHF; DNA: TGTGCCGGAGGGACAGGGACGGTCACACCCCTCCACTTT
V: TRBV7-8; J: TRBJ2-1; size: -; D: TRBD2; CDR3: CASSLGLGLAGTSYNEQFF; DNA: TGTGCCAGCAGCTTGGGGCTGGGCTTAGCGGGAACCTCTTACAATGAGCAGTTCTTC
V: TRBV15; J: TRBJ2-1; size: -; D: TRBD2; CDR3: CAPSGGGEQFF; DNA: TGTGCCCCCTCGGGGGGGGGTGAGCAGTTCTTC
V: TRBV30; J: TRBJ2-7; size: -; D: -; CDR3: CAWMASYEQYF; DNA: TGTGCCTGGATGGCATCCTACGAGCAGTACTTC
V: TRBV28; J: TRBJ2-7; size: -; D: TRBD2; CDR3: CASRGTSGSGSYEQYF; DNA: TGTGCCAGCAGAGGGACTAGCGGGAGTGGCTCCTACGAGCAGTACTTC
V: TRBV29-1; J: TRBJ1-1; size: -; D: -; CDR3: CSVESQLNTEAFF; DNA: TGCAGCGTCGAATCTCAGTTGAACACTGAAGCTTTCTTT
V: TRBV7-7; J: TRBJ2-1; size: -; D: -; CDR3: CASSLDRSNEQFF; DNA: TGTGCTAGCAGCTTAGATAGAAGTAATGAGCAGTTCTTC
V: TRBV12-2; J: TRBJ2-3; size: -; D: -; CDR3: CASRLAGTSGGDTQYF; DNA: TGTGCAAGTCGCCTCGCCGGGACTAGCGGGGGAGATACGCAGTATTTT
V: TRBV3-1/TRBV3-2; J: TRBJ2-1; size: few; D: -; CDR3: CASSQDQGDSLVPYNEQFF; DNA: TGTGCCAGCAGCCAAGATCAAGGAGACAGCCTTGTTCCCTACAATGAGCAGTTCTTC
V: TRBV7-6; J: TRBJ2-1; size: -; D: TRBD2; CDR3: CASSLWSGSGHEQFF; DNA: TGTGCCAGCAGCTTGTGGAGCGGGAGTGGACATGAGCAGTTCTTC
V: TRBV4-3; J: TRBJ2-7; size: -; D: -; CDR3: CASSQDLAGPTGEQYF; DNA: TGCGCCAGCAGCCAAGACCTGGCGGGGCCTACCGGCGAGCAGTACTTC
V: TRBV5-6; J: TRBJ1-2; size: -; D: -; CDR3: CASSYEGRGGGYTF; DNA: TGTGCCAGCAGCTACGAGGGGCGGGGTGGTGGCTACACCTTC
V: TRBV11-2; J: TRBJ1-5; size: -; D: TRBD1; CDR3: CASSRTGGSNQPQHF; DNA: TGTGCCAGCAGCCGGACAGGGGGAAGCAATCAGCCCCAGCATTTT
V: TRBV6-2/TRBV6-3; J: TRBJ2-1; size: -; D: TRBD2; CDR3: CASSYPGGRNEQFF; DNA: TGTGCCAGCAGTTATCCGGGCGGGAGAAATGAGCAGTTCTTC
V: TRBV30; J: TRBJ1-1; size: -; D: -; CDR3: CAWSAGDTEAFF; DNA: TGTGCCTGGAGTGCAGGGGACACTGAAGCTTTCTTT
V: TRBV20-1; J: TRBJ1-2; size: -; D: -; CDR3: CSASSGGEGYGYTF; DNA: TGCAGTGCTAGTTCCGGGGGGGAGGGCTATGGCTACACCTTC
V: TRBV19; J: TRBJ1-5; size: few; D: -; CDR3: CASSLEDSHSNQPQHF; DNA: TGTGCCAGTAGTTTGGAGGACAGTCATAGCAATCAGCCCCAGCATTTT
V: TRBV9; J: TRBJ2-2; size: -; D: -; CDR3: CASSVESGRAGELFF; DNA: TGTGCCAGCAGCGTAGAGTCCGGGAGAGCCGGGGAGCTGTTTTTT
V: TRBV7-2; J: TRBJ2-7; size: -; D: TRBD1; CDR3: CASSLDRGQLEQYF; DNA: TGTGCCAGCAGCCTGGACAGGGGGCAACTAGAGCAGTACTTC
V: TRBV3-1/TRBV3-2; J: TRBJ2-3; size: -; D: -; CDR3: CASSQTGVLDTQYF; DNA: TGTGCCAGCAGCCAGACGGGGGTGCTGGATACGCAGTATTTT
V: TRBV23-1; J: TRBJ1-5; size: -; D: -; CDR3: CASSQSQGQPQHF; DNA: TGCGCCAGCAGTCAATCCCAGGGTCAGCCCCAGCATTTT
V: TRBV19; J: TRBJ1-1; size: -; D: -; CDR3: CASSIDGTGIATEAFF; DNA: TGTGCCAGTAGTATAGACGGAACAGGGATAGCCACTGAAGCTTTCTTT
V: TRBV11-2; J: TRBJ2-7; size: -; D: TRBD2; CDR3: CASSFAGASGYEQYF; DNA: TGTGCCAGCAGCTTCGCCGGGGCTAGCGGCTACGAGCAGTACTTC
V: TRBV5-8; J: TRBJ2-6; size: few; D: -; CDR3: CASSLFFGSSGANVLTF; DNA: TGTGCCAGCAGCTTGTTTTTCGGGAGCTCTGGGGCCAACGTCCTGACTTTC